One sample yielded the 26 T cell receptor beta chains listed below, sequenced in a study of cytomegalovirus exposure and HLA in healthy donors. The PCR employed 60 Vbeta primers together with 13 Jbeta primers. TCRdb keeps only in-frame clones here, not all; method: immunoSEQ multiplex PCR. The sample has around 180,000 clones; about 73% are singletons. The sequencing sample was made of PBMCs. These TCRs come from a woman aged 50 to 60 in good health and CMV-seropositive.

The chain combines TRBV5-1 with TRBJ2-1; TRBD2 might be the D (6 bases). The CDR3 sequence is 14 residues long. Trimming left V 0 bases short and J 8 bases short, with 12 bases between. Germline-derived CDR1 and CDR2 are SGHRS and YFSETQ. In DNA form, the CDR3 reads TGCGCCAGCAGCTTGGGAGGAGGGGCCGATGAGCAGTTCTTC. As protein: CASSLGGGADEQFF. The full variable domain, its missing parts supplied by reference TRBV5-1 and TRBJ2-1, is KAGVTQTPRYLIKTRGQQVTLSCSPISGHRSVSWYQQTPGQGLQFLFEYFSETQRNKGNFPGRFSGRQFSNSRSEMNVSTLELGDSALYLCASSLGGGADEQFFGPGTRLTVL.

The genes are TRBV6-1 and TRBJ1-3; 7 bases match TRBD1. The ends lost 4 bases at V and 2 bases at J; junction bases unmatched: 5. CDR1 and CDR2 from the germline V gene are MNHNS and SASEGT. There are 15 residues in the CDR3. CDR3 amino acids: CASSVYGTAGNTIYF. CDR3 DNA sequence: TGTGCCAGCAGTGTCTACGGGACAGCTGGAAACACCATATATTTT.

The chain combines TRBV14 with TRBJ2-7; D might be TRBD1 (5 bases). Germline V gene data show CDR1 as SGHDN and CDR2 as FVKESK. V was cut by 1 base and J by 10 bases, with 20 bases left in between. This CDR3 spans 15 amino acids. The CDR3 DNA reads TGTGCCAGCAGCCAAGTTAGGGGCCCTAAGGACCTCCAGTACTTC. This encodes CASSQVRGPKDLQYF.

The chain employs TRBV7-9 and TRBJ1-1; D is uncertain. Germline assignment: CDR1 SEHNR and CDR2 FQNEAQ (reference sequence). Trimming removed 2 bases from V and 5 bases from J, with 12 bases in between. This CDR3 contains 14 residues. CDR3: CASSLRISGTEAFF. The CDR3 DNA is TGTGCCAGCAGCTTACGCATATCGGGGACTGAAGCTTTCTTT.

The chain carries TRBV11-1 and TRBJ1-1; D remains ambiguous. V was trimmed by 5 bases and J by 5 bases, leaving 9 bases between them. The germline CDR1 and CDR2 sequences are SGHAT and FQDESV (reference sequence). The CDR3 has 12 amino acids. Here the CDR3 reads CASSRTGTEAFF. DNA of the CDR3: TGTGCCAGCAGCCGAACGGGGACTGAAGCTTTCTTT.

The chain recombines TRBV6-5 with TRBJ2-5, with 9 bases fitting TRBD2. The J call may be incorrect, as the DNA end agrees better with TRBJ2-7. The CDR3 loop spans 16 amino acids. Germline V gives CDR1 MNHEY, CDR2 SVGAGI. For the CDR3, the DNA is TGTGCCAGCAGTTACTCCGAAGCGGGGGGATCCTACGAGCAGTACTTC. Translated: CASSYSEAGGSYEQYF.

The V and J genes are TRBV15 and TRBJ1-1, with D perhaps matching TRBD1 (6 bases). V was clipped by 1 base and J by 1 base, with 7 bases between them. The germline V gene encodes CDR1 LNHNV and CDR2 YYDKDF (reference sequence). The CDR3 extends over 14 amino acids. In DNA, the CDR3 is TGTGCCACCAGCAGAGCCAGGGGGAACACTGAAGCTTTCTTT. It encodes CATSRARGNTEAFF. The entire variable domain, with the rest obtained from reference TRBV15 and TRBJ1-1, is as follows: DAMVIQNPRYQVTQFGKPVTLSCSQTLNHNVMYWYQQKSSQAPKLLFHYYDKDFNNEADTPDNFQSRRPNTSFCFLDIRSPGLGDTAMYLCATSRARGNTEAFFGQGTRLTVV.

This clone was detected only a few times. The V gene is TRBV6-4, the J gene TRBJ1-4; D is unclear. Germline V gives CDR1 MRHNA, CDR2 SNTAGT. V lost 2 bases and J 0 bases, leaving 10 bases between the germline ends. The length of the CDR3 is 16 residues. Here the CDR3 reads CASSDPLGATNEKLFF. The CDR3 DNA reads TGTGCCAGCAGTGACCCTCTCGGAGCAACTAATGAAAAACTGTTTTTT.

CDR3 protein: CATSPSGEETQYF. For the CDR3, the DNA is TGCGCCACCTCCCCTAGCGGGGAAGAGACCCAGTACTTC. V usage is TRBV5-1 and J usage is TRBJ2-5; 9 bases are a match to TRBD2. Per the germline V gene, CDR1 is SGHRS and CDR2 is YFSETQ. The CDR3 has 13 residues. V shed 9 bases, J shed 3 bases, and the junction held 6 bases outside the gene matches.

The rearrangement uses TRBV6-6 and TRBJ1-2; 12 nucleotides line up with TRBD1. This CDR3 is built from 14 residues. The V and J ends lost 6 bases and 8 bases, in that order; junction bases with no gene match: 7. The germline V gene has CDR1 MNHNY and CDR2 SVGAGI (reference sequence). Here the CDR3 DNA reads TGTGCCAGCAGCTGGGACAGGGGGCGCGAGGGCTACACCTTC. It codes for CASSWDRGREGYTF.

This clone was detected once. The V and J genes are TRBV2 and TRBJ1-1; 9 positions agree with TRBD1. This CDR3 spans 15 amino acids. V was clipped by 4 bases and J by 1 base; unmatched bases: 4. The germline V gene encodes CDR1 SNHLY and CDR2 FYNNEI. CDR3 protein: CASSVPGQGNTEAFF. In DNA, the CDR3 is TGTGCCAGCAGTGTCCCGGGACAGGGGAACACTGAAGCTTTCTTT.

The chain combines TRBV27 with TRBJ1-5; D unclear. This CDR3 spans 14 amino acids. The V and J ends lost 2 bases and 4 bases respectively, with 9 bases between them. Germline V gene lookup returns CDR1 MNHEY and CDR2 SMNVEV (reference sequence). The CDR3 DNA sequence: TGTGCCAGCAGTTTAGGGCAGTCTAATCAGCCCCAGCATTTT. Its translation: CASSLGQSNQPQHF.

The J gene is TRBJ2-3, the V gene TRBV5-1; TRBD2 aligns across 8 bases. The V segment lost 2 bases and the J segment 3 bases; nucleotides outside the gene matches: 5. The CDR3 spans 15 residues. Per germline, CDR1 SGHRS and CDR2 YFSETQ. The CDR3 protein is CASSLHSGETDTQYF. CDR3 nucleotides: TGCGCCAGCAGCTTACATAGCGGGGAGACAGATACGCAGTATTTT.

The chain employs TRBV6-5 and TRBJ1-1; a possible D gene is TRBD1 (5 bases). There are 13 residues in the CDR3. Germline CDR1 reads MNHEY; CDR2 reads SVGAGI. V lost 5 bases and J 4 bases, leaving 11 bases between the germline ends. The CDR3 reads CASSRLQGTEAFF. In DNA form, the CDR3 reads TGTGCCAGCAGTCGTTTGCAGGGCACTGAAGCTTTCTTT.

J is TRBJ1-4 and V is TRBV7-9; D not resolved. The CDR3 length is 13 residues. Trimming took 7 bases from V and 8 from J, leaving 14 bases between them. CDR1 and CDR2 (germline): SEHNR, FQNEAQ (reference sequence). The CDR3 loop reads CASTPGREEKLFF. CDR3 sequence (DNA): TGTGCCAGCACCCCCGGGAGGGAGGAAAAACTGTTTTTT. Looking up the rest from reference TRBV7-9 and TRBJ1-4 gives the full variable domain: DTGVSQNPRHKITKRGQNVTFRCDPISEHNRLYWYRQTLGQGPEFLTYFQNEAQLEKSRLLSDRFSAERPKGSFSTLEIQRTEQGDSAMYLCASTPGREEKLFFGSGTQLSVL.

V and J are TRBV7-3 and TRBJ2-2; D perhaps matches TRBD1 (5 bases). The germline V gene encodes CDR1 SGHTA and CDR2 FQGTGA. The V gene lost 5 bases and the J gene lost 5 bases, with 18 bases spanning the gap. The length of the CDR3 is 16 residues. Written as DNA, the CDR3 is TGTGCCAGCAGCGCTCAGGGCCGGGTAGGGACCGGGGAGCTGTTTTTT. Translating gives CASSAQGRVGTGELFF.

The rearrangement joins TRBV19 to TRBJ1-6, with a possible D match to TRBD1 (5 bases). Between the trimmed V and J ends, which lost 7 bases and 9 bases, there was a span of 19 bases. The CDR3 runs 15 residues. CDR1 is LNHDA, CDR2 SQIVND, per germline (reference sequence). The CDR3 region has the DNA TGTGCCAGTAATTCGAGGGGCAGGGAGGCTTCACCCCTCCACTTT. It yields the protein CASNSRGREASPLHF.

The chain employs TRBV4-2 and TRBJ2-3; 7 bases map to TRBD2. Trimming cost V 0 bases and J 1 base; bases outside gene matches: 7. The length of the CDR3 is 17 residues. The V gene's germline CDR1 is LGHNA and CDR2 YNFKEQ. The CDR3 reads CASSQEEDSGGTDTQYF. CDR3 DNA sequence: TGTGCCAGCAGCCAAGAGGAAGACAGCGGGGGCACAGATACGCAGTATTTT.

V usage is TRBV4-2 and J usage is TRBJ1-3; 7 bases fit TRBD1. V shed 4 bases, J shed 1 base, and the junction held 7 bases outside the gene matches. Germline lookup yields CDR1 LGHNA and CDR2 YNFKEQ. The CDR3 is 16 residues long. The CDR3 loop reads CASSLSGTDSGNTIYF. CDR3 DNA: TGTGCCAGCAGCCTCTCTGGGACAGATTCTGGAAACACCATATATTTT.

V gene TRBV5-6 combines with J gene TRBJ1-1; TRBD1 matches 7 bases. The CDR3 is 14 residues long. V was clipped by 5 bases and J by 5 bases; unmatched bases: 9. In germline, CDR1 is SGHDT, CDR2 YYEEEE. The CDR3 DNA is TGTGCCAGCAGTCCGGACAGGAGAATAACTGAAGCTTTCTTT. It encodes CASSPDRRITEAFF.

This clone has only one observation. The J gene is TRBJ2-3, the V gene TRBV5-6; unclear D gene. Germline values: CDR1 SGHDT, CDR2 YYEEEE. V lost 0 bases and J lost 2, with 10 bases in between. The CDR3 totals 15 residues. The CDR3 nucleotides read TGTGCCAGCAGCTTGGCCTTTGGGCCCACAGATACGCAGTATTTT. Translating gives CASSLAFGPTDTQYF.

The chain is built from TRBV6-5 and TRBJ1-6; D is uncertain. Germline-derived CDR1 and CDR2 are MNHEY and SVGAGI. Trimming took 5 bases from V and 7 from J, leaving 12 bases between them. The CDR3 sequence is 14 residues long. The CDR3 spells CASSITEVNSPLHF. The CDR3 nucleotides read TGTGCCAGCAGTATAACGGAGGTGAATTCACCCCTCCACTTT.

Comments on this clone: Other nucleotide sequences from this sample produce the same CDR3. The chain joins TRBV6-5 to TRBJ1-1; D might be TRBD1 (6 bases). From germline, CDR1 is MNHEY and CDR2 SVGAGI. V lost 8 bases, J lost 4 bases, and 11 bases lay in between. This CDR3 comprises 12 residues. CDR3 nucleotide sequence: TGTGCCAGCTCACGAGGGGGCACTGAAGCTTTCTTT. It yields the protein CASSRGGTEAFF.

The gene calls are TRBV5-4 and TRBJ1-5, with D maybe TRBD1 (5 bases). CDR1 and CDR2 from the germline V gene are SGHNT and YYREEE (reference sequence). Trimming stripped 4 bases from V and 4 bases from J, with 15 bases between. This CDR3 has 15 residues. CDR3 sequence reads: CASSRDPGENQPQHF. Written as DNA, the CDR3 is TGTGCCAGCAGCCGGGACCCGGGAGAGAATCAGCCCCAGCATTTT.

This sequence joins TRBV5-6 and TRBJ2-3; no reliable D call. Trimming removed 2 bases from V and 1 base from J, with 11 bases in between. The CDR3 runs to 15 residues. CDR1 and CDR2 from the germline V gene are SGHDT and YYEEEE. The CDR3 coding sequence is TGTGCCAGCAGCTTCGTTGGAGAGCGCACAGATACGCAGTATTTT. Translated, it gives CASSFVGERTDTQYF. Full variable domain (missing parts from reference TRBV5-6 and TRBJ2-3): DAGVTQSPTHLIKTRGQQVTLRCSPKSGHDTVSWYQQALGQGPQFIFQYYEEEERQRGNFPDRFSGHQFPNYSSELNVNALLLGDSALYLCASSFVGERTDTQYFGPGTRLTVL.

V and J are TRBV10-1 and TRBJ1-1, with a weak D call TRBD1 (5 bases). The CDR3 sequence is 13 residues long. Germline V CDR1 and CDR2: WNHNN, SYGVQD (reference sequence). Trimming took 6 bases from V and 2 from J, leaving 10 bases between them. CDR3 DNA sequence: TGCGCCAGCAGCCCGACAGTAAACACTGAAGCTTTCTTT. Encoded protein: CASSPTVNTEAFF.